Sequencing of this T cell receptor beta chain was carried out in a study of memory CD4+ T cells and cytomegalovirus serostatus. General study results and limits: Repertoires predicted CMV serostatus with median bootstrapped AUC of around 0.95. Each of approximately 63 CMV-associated TCRbeta sequences occurred in one to five individuals.

Single viable CD3+CD4+CD8-CD45RO+ cells were sorted as the memory CD4+ T cells. The CDR3 runs 15 residues. The V and J ends lost 0 bases and 2 bases, in that order; junction bases with no gene match: 2. Germline V gene data show CDR1 as MNHEY and CDR2 as SVGAGI. With respect to this clone: Its antigen is not identified.

Measured with immunoSEQ multiplex PCR; TCRdb has only the in-frame clones, and not every one. The repertoire has approximately 60,000 clones, about 81% of them found once; the top ten carry more than 0.85%. The chain links TRBV6-5 to TRBJ2-7, with 9 nucleotides matching TRBD1. Sequenced sample: memory CD4+ T cells from blood. The clonotype originates from an adult in good health and CMV-seronegative. The CDR3 reads CASSYSGTGTYEQYF. For the CDR3, the DNA is TGTGCCAGCAGTTACTCGGGGACAGGGACCTACGAGCAGTACTTC.